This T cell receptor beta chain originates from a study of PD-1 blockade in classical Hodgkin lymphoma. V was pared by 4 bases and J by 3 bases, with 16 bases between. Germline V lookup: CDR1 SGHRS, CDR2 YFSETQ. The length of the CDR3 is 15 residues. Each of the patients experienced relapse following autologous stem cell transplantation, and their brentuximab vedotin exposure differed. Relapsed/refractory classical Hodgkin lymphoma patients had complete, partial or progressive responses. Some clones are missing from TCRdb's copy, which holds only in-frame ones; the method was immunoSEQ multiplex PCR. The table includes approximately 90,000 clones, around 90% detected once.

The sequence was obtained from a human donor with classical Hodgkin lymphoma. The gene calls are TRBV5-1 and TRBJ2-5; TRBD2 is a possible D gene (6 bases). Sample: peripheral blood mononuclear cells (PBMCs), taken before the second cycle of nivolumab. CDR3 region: CASSAETRGKETQYF. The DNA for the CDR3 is TGCGCCAGCAGCGCCGAGACTAGAGGCAAAGAGACCCAGTACTTC.